These 25 T cell receptor beta chains came from one sample sequenced in a study of blood T cell repertoires in COVID-19. Data came from immunoSEQ multiplex PCR; TCRdb stores just in-frame clones and leaves some out. The sample yields around 240,000 clones, 83% seen once. The sequencing input was peripheral blood. All receptors come from a woman aged 45-60 years with acute or convalescent COVID-19.

V is TRBV28 and J is TRBJ1-1; D is unclear. This CDR3 is built from 11 residues. Trimming cost V 3 bases and J 7 bases, with 6 bases left between them. CDR1 is MDHEN, CDR2 SYDVKM, per germline. The chain's CDR3 is CASSFFSEAFF. CDR3 DNA sequence: TGTGCCAGCAGTTTTTTCAGTGAAGCTTTCTTT.

The sample holds a few counts of this clone. The rearrangement uses TRBV18 and TRBJ1-3; TRBD1 agrees at 8 bases. The CDR3 is 14 amino acids. The V gene end was trimmed by 3 bases and the J gene end by 5 bases; junction bases not matched to a gene: 3. From germline, CDR1 is KGHSH and CDR2 LQKENI. The CDR3 reads CASSPGQGRNTIYF. CDR3 coding DNA: TGTGCCAGCTCACCCGGACAGGGACGAAACACCATATATTTT.

V and J are TRBV6-5 and TRBJ1-6, with D hard to call. This CDR3 has 12 amino acids. Germline V gene lookup returns CDR1 MNHEY and CDR2 SVGAGI. Trimming took off 10 bases at V and 7 bases at J, with 11 bases between the two ends. The CDR3 spells CATADGNSPLHF. In nucleotides, the CDR3 is TGTGCCACGGCTGACGGGAATTCACCCCTCCACTTT.

To note about this clone: The same CDR3 is also encoded by other DNA sequences in this sample. The chain joins TRBV19 to TRBJ1-5, with TRBD1 matching over 8 bases. The CDR3 length is 12 residues. The V segment lost 9 bases and the J segment 4 bases; nucleotides outside the gene matches: 2. Germline values: CDR1 LNHDA, CDR2 SQIVND (reference sequence). The CDR3 spells CASRQGNQPQHF. Here the CDR3 DNA reads TGTGCCAGCAGACAGGGGAATCAGCCCCAGCATTTT.

The V and J genes are TRBV29-1 and TRBJ2-3; 16 bases agree with TRBD2. Germline CDR1 reads SQVTM; CDR2 reads ANQGSEA. This CDR3 comprises 16 residues. The V and J ends lost 7 bases and 3 bases, in that order; junction bases with no gene match: 7. The CDR3 spells CSAGTSGGAVTDTQYF. The CDR3 DNA follows: TGCAGCGCAGGGACTAGCGGGGGGGCCGTTACAGATACGCAGTATTTT.

V is TRBV24-1 and J is TRBJ2-2; unclear D gene. Trimming left V 7 bases short and J 0 bases short, with 5 bases between. The germline V gene encodes CDR1 KGHDR and CDR2 SFDVKD. The length of the CDR3 is 13 residues. The CDR3 DNA sequence: TGTGCCACCAGACGGGCGAACACCGGGGAGCTGTTTTTT. Amino acids: CATRRANTGELFF.

The chain has TRBV12-3 or TRBV12-4 and TRBJ1-2; 7 nucleotides agree with TRBD1. The CDR3 has 13 amino acids. J gave up 3 bases and V 6 bases, and 4 bases lay outside the gene matches. The CDR3 region is CASSPGQDYGYTF. DNA for the CDR3: TGTGCCAGCAGCCCTGGACAGGACTATGGCTACACCTTC.

This clone was picked up a small number of times. The chain has TRBV10-3 and TRBJ2-3; 8 bases are a match to TRBD1. This CDR3 comprises 14 residues. Germline V gene data show CDR1 as ENHRY and CDR2 as SYGVKD. V shed 10 bases and J 1 base; nucleotides not matched to a gene: 7. The CDR3 DNA reads as TGTGCCACCAATACAGGGGGGCGCACAGATACGCAGTATTTT. This codes for CATNTGGRTDTQYF.

V and J are TRBV6-5 and TRBJ2-1; TRBD2 agrees at 8 bases. This CDR3 has 15 amino acids. Germline V CDR1 and CDR2: MNHEY, SVGAGI. The V segment lost 6 bases and the J segment 0 bases; nucleotides outside the gene matches: 4. The CDR3 DNA reads TGTGCCAGCAGACTAGCGGAGAGCTCCTACAATGAGCAGTTCTTC. Protein product: CASRLAESSYNEQFF.

This chain connects TRBV10-2 to TRBJ2-7; D might be TRBD2 (5 bases). The CDR3 loop spans 10 amino acids. The V end lost 10 bases, the J end lost 3 bases, and 7 bases lay between the germline ends. The germline CDR1 and CDR2 sequences are WSHSY and SAAADI. The CDR3 DNA reads as TGCGCCACCCGGGACTACGAGCAGTACTTC. Protein: CATRDYEQYF.

This clone occurred a few times. The J gene is TRBJ2-7, the V gene TRBV28; 9 positions match TRBD2. The CDR3 consists of 15 residues. Germline CDR1 reads MDHEN; CDR2 reads SYDVKM. Germline trimming cut 6 bases from V and 5 bases from J; bases unmatched to any gene: 11. DNA for the CDR3: TGTGCCAGCAGCCGCCCCGGACTAGCGAGGAACGAGCAGTACTTC. Its protein is CASSRPGLARNEQYF.

The rearrangement links TRBV7-6 to TRBJ1-1; the match to TRBD1 covers 7 bases. V lost 3 bases to trimming and J lost 1 base; unmatched junction nucleotides: 17. The CDR3 is 19 residues long. Germline lookup yields CDR1 SGHVS and CDR2 FNYEAQ. The DNA of the CDR3 is TGTGCCAGCAGCTTGGAGCCTCTAATGGGACAGCGAACGAACACTGAAGCTTTCTTT. It codes for CASSLEPLMGQRTNTEAFF.

The chain is built from TRBV7-3 and TRBJ1-3; no clear D. Germline V gives CDR1 SGHTA, CDR2 FQGTGA. The CDR3 loop spans 15 amino acids. V was cut by 5 bases and J by 0 bases, with 11 bases left in between. CDR3 residues: CASSAADGSGNTIYF. The DNA for the CDR3 is TGTGCCAGCAGCGCCGCGGATGGCTCTGGAAACACCATATATTTT.

The chain couples TRBV4-1 to TRBJ2-5; 9 bases fit TRBD2. Germline V gene sequence: CDR1 MGHRA, CDR2 YSYEKL. The CDR3 is 15 amino acids. V shed 1 base and J 4 bases; nucleotides not matched to a gene: 4. The CDR3 DNA reads TGCGCCAGCAGCCAAGTGGGACTAGCCCCAGAGACCCAGTACTTC. It is translated as CASSQVGLAPETQYF.

J is TRBJ2-1 and V is TRBV12-3 or TRBV12-4, with 9 bases that match TRBD2. V lost 2 bases to trimming and J lost 10 bases; unmatched junction nucleotides: 3. CDR3 length: 13 amino acids. The CDR3 spells CASSLRLADEQFF. CDR3 nucleotides: TGTGCCAGCAGTTTAAGACTAGCGGACGAGCAGTTCTTC.

The chain employs TRBV19 and TRBJ2-1; weak D call: TRBD1 (6 bases). The V and J ends lost 3 bases and 10 bases respectively, with 28 bases between them. CDR1 LNHDA and CDR2 SQIVND come from the germline V gene (reference sequence). The CDR3 runs 18 residues. The CDR3 here is CASSILYTGQGLGGEQFF. Written as DNA, the CDR3 is TGTGCCAGTAGTATCCTGTATACTGGGCAGGGGCTCGGCGGAGAGCAGTTCTTC.

The chain uses TRBV6-4 and TRBJ1-2; TRBD1 is a possible D gene (5 bases). The CDR3 has 15 residues. Trimming removed 6 bases from V and 7 bases from J, with 21 bases in between. Germline values: CDR1 MRHNA, CDR2 SNTAGT. CDR3 in DNA: TGTGCCAGCAGCGAACCAGGGATTACTGGCGGTGGCTACACCTTC. This encodes CASSEPGITGGGYTF.

This chain links TRBV3-1 (or the pseudogene TRBV3-2) with TRBJ1-2; 9 bases agree with TRBD1. Germline loops: CDR1 LGHDT, CDR2 YNNKEL (reference sequence). V trimming: 4 bases; J trimming: 4 bases; junction bases outside the gene matches: 4. CDR3 size: 14 residues. CDR3 residues: CASSLGQGIYGYTF. The CDR3, as DNA: TGTGCCAGCAGCCTGGGACAGGGCATCTATGGCTACACCTTC.

As DNA, the CDR3 is TGTGCCACCAGCAGGGGGGATAGGCGGGGTTCTGACGAGCAGTACTTC. It translates to CATSRGDRRGSDEQYF. This chain uses TRBV15 with TRBJ2-7; perhaps TRBD2 as D (6 bases). CDR1 is LNHNV and CDR2 is YYDKDF in the germline V gene (reference sequence). Trimming stripped 3 bases from V and 5 bases from J, with 20 bases between. The CDR3 runs to 16 residues.

This clone came up a few times. The gene calls are TRBV5-4 and TRBJ1-2; unclear D gene. Trimming took off 4 bases at V and 0 bases at J, with 10 bases between the two ends. The CDR3 loop spans 14 amino acids. Germline lookup yields CDR1 SGHNT and CDR2 YYREEE (reference sequence). Here the CDR3 reads CASSPGGANYGYTF. Written as DNA, the CDR3 is TGTGCCAGCAGCCCCGGCGGAGCTAACTATGGCTACACCTTC.

This clone was observed a few times. V is TRBV27 and J is TRBJ1-1, with D maybe TRBD1 (6 bases). This CDR3 is built from 15 residues. V dropped 7 bases and J dropped 1 base, with 16 bases sitting between them. The germline V gene encodes CDR1 MNHEY and CDR2 SMNVEV (reference sequence). In DNA, the CDR3 is TGTGCCAGCAAACCTAGGACAGAGACGAACACTGAAGCTTTCTTT. Translation: CASKPRTETNTEAFF.

The J gene is TRBJ2-3, the V gene TRBV2; no clear D. This CDR3 is built from 14 residues. Germline V gene lookup returns CDR1 SNHLY and CDR2 FYNNEI. With 3 bases removed from V and 0 bases from J, the gap between germline ends came to 7 bases. The CDR3 DNA follows: TGTGCCAGCAGTGATTCATTTAGCACAGATACGCAGTATTTT. It is translated as CASSDSFSTDTQYF.

The chain is built from TRBV24-1 and TRBJ2-3, with no clear D. CDR1 is KGHDR and CDR2 is SFDVKD in the germline V gene. This CDR3 has 14 residues. V was shortened by 5 bases and J by 0 bases, with 8 bases between the two germline ends. CDR3 sequence: CATSASVSTDTQYF. CDR3 sequence (DNA): TGTGCCACCAGTGCGTCCGTAAGCACAGATACGCAGTATTTT.

The chain has TRBV18 and TRBJ2-2; 8 bases map to TRBD1. V trimming: 3 bases; J trimming: 4 bases; junction bases outside the gene matches: 10. CDR1 and CDR2 (germline): KGHSH, LQKENI. CDR3 size: 17 residues. The CDR3 reads CASSPPGQGLSTGELFF. The CDR3 nucleotides read TGTGCCAGCTCACCCCCTGGACAGGGTCTGAGCACCGGGGAGCTGTTTTTT. The full variable domain, completed using reference TRBV18 and TRBJ2-2, is NAGVMQNPRHLVRRRGQEARLRCSPMKGHSHVYWYRQLPEEGLKFMVYLQKENIIDESGMPKERFSAEFPKEGPSILRIQQVVRGDSAAYFCASSPPGQGLSTGELFFGEGSRLTVL.

This chain links TRBV5-4 with TRBJ2-5; 11 bases match TRBD2. The CDR3 totals 15 residues. Germline CDR1 SGHNT, CDR2 YYREEE (reference sequence). Trimming at V came to 2 bases and at J to 3 bases, leaving 3 bases not matched to a gene. The CDR3 is CASSLRLAGKETQYF. The CDR3 DNA sequence: TGTGCCAGCAGCTTAAGACTAGCGGGGAAAGAGACCCAGTACTTC. Filled out from reference TRBV5-4 and TRBJ2-5, the complete variable domain reads ETGVTQSPTHLIKTRGQQVTLRCSSQSGHNTVSWYQQALGQGPQFIFQYYREEENGRGNFPPRFSGLQFPNYSSELNVNALELDDSALYLCASSLRLAGKETQYFGPGTRLLVL.